The rows below give T cell receptor beta chains drawn from one sample of a study of T-cell memory formation after mild COVID-19. TCRdb re-derived calls from the 5' RACE reads in MiXCR, one entry per CDR3 protein. The table lists more than 350,000 distinct CDR3 sequences, 16% of them singletons. The sequenced sample was PBMCs or a T cell subset sorted from them (not recorded which). The receptors derive from a man aged 18 to 35 who had mild COVID-19 (a few samples of this study predate the infection). Cell type and time point are not known. Both conserved end residues are part of each CDR3. Fields, in order: D gene, V gene, clone size, J gene, CDR3 DNA, CDR3 protein. The D gene is left open where the match is weak. Some rows mark clone size as missing; the rest say once, few, many or name a class of expanded clone.

d_gene: .
v_gene: TRBV6-6
abundance: .
j_gene: TRBJ1-1
CDR3nt: TGTGCCAGCAGTTACTCAACGGACCAAGGGGCTGAAGCTTTCTTT
CDR3aa: CASSYSTDQGAEAFF

d_gene: TRBD1
v_gene: TRBV29-1
abundance: few
j_gene: TRBJ1-2
CDR3nt: TGCAGCGGAGGGACAGACTATGGCTACACCTTC
CDR3aa: CSGGTDYGYTF

d_gene: .
v_gene: TRBV5-1
abundance: many
j_gene: TRBJ2-2
CDR3nt: TGCGCCAGCAGAGCGGACGGGAACACCGGGGAGCTGTTTTTT
CDR3aa: CASRADGNTGELFF

d_gene: .
v_gene: TRBV27
abundance: .
j_gene: TRBJ1-6
CDR3nt: TGTGCCAGCAGTTTATCGTCTCCGGGGGGTTTGAATTCACCCCTCCACTTT
CDR3aa: CASSLSSPGGLNSPLHF

d_gene: TRBD1
v_gene: TRBV5-1
abundance: few
j_gene: TRBJ2-4
CDR3nt: TGCGCCAGCAGCTTGGGGACAGGGAGGCCAGCCAAAAACATTCAGTACTTC
CDR3aa: CASSLGTGRPAKNIQYF

d_gene: .
v_gene: TRBV24-1
abundance: many
j_gene: TRBJ2-6
CDR3nt: TGTGCCACCAGTGCAACGGTTGGGGCCAACGTCCTGACTTTC
CDR3aa: CATSATVGANVLTF

d_gene: TRBD2
v_gene: TRBV18
abundance: .
j_gene: TRBJ2-5
CDR3nt: TGTGCCAGCTCACCAGTCGCGGGGACTACCCCAGAGACCCAGTACTTC
CDR3aa: CASSPVAGTTPETQYF

d_gene: .
v_gene: TRBV20-1
abundance: .
j_gene: TRBJ1-2
CDR3nt: TGCAGTACAATAGGAGGGGAACCTAACTATGGCTACACCTTC
CDR3aa: CSTIGGEPNYGYTF

d_gene: .
v_gene: TRBV2
abundance: .
j_gene: TRBJ1-5
CDR3nt: TGTGCCAGCAGTGAAGCTCAGTCTTCCACGGGGAGGGGCAATCAGCCCCAGCATTTT
CDR3aa: CASSEAQSSTGRGNQPQHF

d_gene: TRBD1
v_gene: TRBV12-3/TRBV12-4
abundance: few
j_gene: TRBJ1-6
CDR3nt: TGTGCCAGCAGCCTCCGGACAGGGGGTGGTTCACCCCTCCACTTT
CDR3aa: CASSLRTGGGSPLHF

d_gene: TRBD1
v_gene: TRBV19
abundance: .
j_gene: TRBJ2-2
CDR3nt: TGTGCCAGTATAGTCGGGACAGCCGGAACCGGGGAGCTGTTTTTT
CDR3aa: CASIVGTAGTGELFF

d_gene: .
v_gene: TRBV10-1
abundance: few
j_gene: TRBJ2-2
CDR3nt: TGCGCCAGCAGTGAGTCGGGTACCCTTCTTCGGGAGCTGTTTTTT
CDR3aa: CASSESGTLLRELFF

d_gene: .
v_gene: TRBV5-6
abundance: .
j_gene: TRBJ2-2
CDR3nt: TGTGCCAGCAGCTTGGAGGGGCAGGGGGAGCTGTTTTTT
CDR3aa: CASSLEGQGELFF

d_gene: .
v_gene: TRBV18
abundance: .
j_gene: TRBJ2-1
CDR3nt: TGTGCCAGCTCACCGACGTCAGGACCAACCGGCAATGAGCAGTTCTTC
CDR3aa: CASSPTSGPTGNEQFF

d_gene: .
v_gene: TRBV12-5
abundance: .
j_gene: TRBJ2-7
CDR3nt: TGTGCTAGTGGTTTGGGGGGGGACACAATCTCCTACGAGCAGTACTTC
CDR3aa: CASGLGGDTISYEQYF

d_gene: .
v_gene: TRBV24-1
abundance: few
j_gene: TRBJ2-2
CDR3nt: TGTGCCACCAGTGATGGTGGACAAAACACCGGGGAGCTGTTTTTT
CDR3aa: CATSDGGQNTGELFF